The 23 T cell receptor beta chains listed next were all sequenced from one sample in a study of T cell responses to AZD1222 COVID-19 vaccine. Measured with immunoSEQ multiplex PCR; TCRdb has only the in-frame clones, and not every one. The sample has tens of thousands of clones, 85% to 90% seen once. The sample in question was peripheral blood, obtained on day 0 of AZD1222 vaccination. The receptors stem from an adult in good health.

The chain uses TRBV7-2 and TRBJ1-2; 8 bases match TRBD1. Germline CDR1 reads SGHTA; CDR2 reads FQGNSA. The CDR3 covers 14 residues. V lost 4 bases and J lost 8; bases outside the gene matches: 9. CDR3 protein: CASSSQTGGYGYTF. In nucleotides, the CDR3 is TGTGCCAGCAGCTCACAAACAGGGGGATACGGCTACACCTTC.

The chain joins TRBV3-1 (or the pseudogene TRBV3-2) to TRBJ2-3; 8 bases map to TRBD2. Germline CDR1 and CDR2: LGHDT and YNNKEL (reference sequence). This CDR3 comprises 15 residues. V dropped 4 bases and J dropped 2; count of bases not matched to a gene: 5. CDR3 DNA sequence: TGTGCCAGCAGCCCAGAACTAGCGGTCACAGATACGCAGTATTTT. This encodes CASSPELAVTDTQYF.

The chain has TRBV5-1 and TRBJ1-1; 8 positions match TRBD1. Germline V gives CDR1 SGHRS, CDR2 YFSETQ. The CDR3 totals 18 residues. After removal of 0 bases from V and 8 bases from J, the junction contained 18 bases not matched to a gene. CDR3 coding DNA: TGCGCCAGCAGCTTGGGACAGGGGTTAGGATTTGGAAAAAACGAAGCTTTCTTT. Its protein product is CASSLGQGLGFGKNEAFF. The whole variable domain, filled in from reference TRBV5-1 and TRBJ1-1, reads KAGVTQTPRYLIKTRGQQVTLSCSPISGHRSVSWYQQTPGQGLQFLFEYFSETQRNKGNFPGRFSGRQFSNSRSEMNVSTLELGDSALYLCASSLGQGLGFGKNEAFFGQGTRLTVV.

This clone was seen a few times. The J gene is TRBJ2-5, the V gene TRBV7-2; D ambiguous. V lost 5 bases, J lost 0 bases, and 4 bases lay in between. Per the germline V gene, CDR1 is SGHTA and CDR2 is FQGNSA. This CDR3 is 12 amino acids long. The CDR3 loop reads CASSRYQETQYF. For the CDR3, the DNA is TGTGCCAGCAGCAGATACCAAGAGACCCAGTACTTC.

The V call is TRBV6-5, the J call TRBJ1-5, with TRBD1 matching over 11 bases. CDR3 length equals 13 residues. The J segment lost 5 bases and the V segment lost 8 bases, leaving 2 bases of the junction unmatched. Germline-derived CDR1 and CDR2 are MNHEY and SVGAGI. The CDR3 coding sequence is TGTGCCAGCGCGGGACAGGGGGATCAGCCCCAGCATTTT. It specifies CASAGQGDQPQHF.

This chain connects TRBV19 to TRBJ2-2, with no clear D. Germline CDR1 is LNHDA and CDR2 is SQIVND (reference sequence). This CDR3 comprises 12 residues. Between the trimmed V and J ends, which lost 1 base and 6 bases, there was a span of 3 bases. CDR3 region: CASSIAPGELFF. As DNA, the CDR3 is TGTGCCAGTAGTATAGCTCCCGGGGAGCTGTTTTTT.

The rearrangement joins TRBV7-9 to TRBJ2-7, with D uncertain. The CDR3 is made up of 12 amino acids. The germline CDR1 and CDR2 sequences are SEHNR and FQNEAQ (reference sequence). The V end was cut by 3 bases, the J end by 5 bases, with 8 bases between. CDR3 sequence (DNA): TGTGCCAGCAGCTTCGGCCGGGACGAGCAGTACTTC. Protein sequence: CASSFGRDEQYF.

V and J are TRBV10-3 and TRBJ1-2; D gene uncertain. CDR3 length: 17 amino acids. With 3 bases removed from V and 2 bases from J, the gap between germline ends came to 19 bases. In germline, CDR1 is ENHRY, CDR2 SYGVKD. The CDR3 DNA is TGTGCCATCAGTGACCCTAAAGCTACCCACTTAAACTATGGCTACACCTTC. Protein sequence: CAISDPKATHLNYGYTF.

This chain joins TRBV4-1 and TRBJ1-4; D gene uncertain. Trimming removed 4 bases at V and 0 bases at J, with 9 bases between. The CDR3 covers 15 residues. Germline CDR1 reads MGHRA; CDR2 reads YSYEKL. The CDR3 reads CASSLPLATNEKLFF. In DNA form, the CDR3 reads TGCGCCAGCAGCCTCCCGTTGGCAACTAATGAAAAACTGTTTTTT.

CDR3 sequence reads: CASSAYGGRETQYF. The CDR3 DNA reads as TGTGCCAGCAGTGCCTATGGGGGCCGGGAGACCCAGTACTTC. This sequence joins TRBV6-2 or TRBV6-3 and TRBJ2-5; a possible D gene is TRBD1 (6 bases). With 5 bases removed from V and 5 bases from J, the gap between germline ends came to 15 bases. Germline V gene data show CDR1 as MNHEY and CDR2 as SVGEGT. CDR3 length: 14 amino acids.

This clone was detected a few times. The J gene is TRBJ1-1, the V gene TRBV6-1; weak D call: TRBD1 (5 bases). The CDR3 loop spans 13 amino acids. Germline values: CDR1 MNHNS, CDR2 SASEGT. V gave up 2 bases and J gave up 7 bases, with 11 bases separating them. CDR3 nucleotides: TGTGCCAGCAGTGAACAGGGTCATGGTGAAGCTTTCTTT. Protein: CASSEQGHGEAFF.

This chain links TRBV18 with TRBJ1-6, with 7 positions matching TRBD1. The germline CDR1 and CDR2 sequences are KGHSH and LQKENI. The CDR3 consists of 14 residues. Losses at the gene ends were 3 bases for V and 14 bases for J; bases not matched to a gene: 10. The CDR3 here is CASSPGQLFSALHF. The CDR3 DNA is TGTGCCAGCTCACCGGGACAGTTATTCTCCGCCCTCCACTTT.

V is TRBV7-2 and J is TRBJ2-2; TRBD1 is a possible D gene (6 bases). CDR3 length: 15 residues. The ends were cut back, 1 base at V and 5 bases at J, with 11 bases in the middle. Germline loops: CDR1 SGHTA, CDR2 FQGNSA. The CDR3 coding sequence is TGTGCCAGCAGCTTAGATACAGGGAGAACCGGGGAGCTGTTTTTT. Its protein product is CASSLDTGRTGELFF. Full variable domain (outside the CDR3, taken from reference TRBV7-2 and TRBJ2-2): GAGVSQSPSNKVTEKGKDVELRCDPISGHTALYWYRQSLGQGLEFLIYFQGNSAPDKSGLPSDRFSAERTGGSVSTLTIQRTQQEDSAVYLCASSLDTGRTGELFFGEGSRLTVL.

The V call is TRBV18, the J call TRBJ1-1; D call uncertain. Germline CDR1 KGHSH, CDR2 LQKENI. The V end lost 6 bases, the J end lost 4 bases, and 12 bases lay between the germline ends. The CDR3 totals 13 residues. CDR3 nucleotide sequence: TGTGCCAGCTCTCTTGACCCCGCCACTGAAGCTTTCTTT. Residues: CASSLDPATEAFF.

As DNA, the CDR3 is TGTGCCAGCAGTGCCCGTCCCGGGTCAGAACAGCCCCAGCATTTT. It translates to CASSARPGSEQPQHF. This chain links TRBV6-4 with TRBJ1-5; no clear D. The V end lost 4 bases, the J end lost 7 bases, and 17 bases lay between the germline ends. Per germline, CDR1 MRHNA and CDR2 SNTAGT. CDR3 length: 15 residues.

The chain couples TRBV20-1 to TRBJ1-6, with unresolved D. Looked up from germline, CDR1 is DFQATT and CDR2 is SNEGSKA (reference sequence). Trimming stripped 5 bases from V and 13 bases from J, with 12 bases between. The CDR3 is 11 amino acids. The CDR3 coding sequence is TGCAGTGCTCGGGCCACGGGTCCCCTCCACTTT. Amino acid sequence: CSARATGPLHF.

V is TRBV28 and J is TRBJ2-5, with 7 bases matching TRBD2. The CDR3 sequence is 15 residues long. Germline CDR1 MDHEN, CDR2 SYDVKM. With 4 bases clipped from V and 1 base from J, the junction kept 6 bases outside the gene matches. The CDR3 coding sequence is TGTGCCAGCAGTTACCTAGCGGAGAGCCAAGAGACCCAGTACTTC. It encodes CASSYLAESQETQYF.

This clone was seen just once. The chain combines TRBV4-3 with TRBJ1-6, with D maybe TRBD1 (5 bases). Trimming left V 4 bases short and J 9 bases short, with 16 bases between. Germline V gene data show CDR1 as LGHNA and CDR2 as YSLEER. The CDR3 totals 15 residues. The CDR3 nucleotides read TGCGCCAGCAGCCTTACGGACAATTATGGTTCACCCCTCCACTTT. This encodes CASSLTDNYGSPLHF.

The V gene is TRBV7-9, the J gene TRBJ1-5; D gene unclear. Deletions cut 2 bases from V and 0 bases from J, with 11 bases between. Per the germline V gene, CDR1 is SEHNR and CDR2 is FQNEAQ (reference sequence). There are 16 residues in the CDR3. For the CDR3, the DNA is TGTGCCAGCAGCTTATATGGAGGGCTTAGCAATCAGCCCCAGCATTTT. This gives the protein CASSLYGGLSNQPQHF.

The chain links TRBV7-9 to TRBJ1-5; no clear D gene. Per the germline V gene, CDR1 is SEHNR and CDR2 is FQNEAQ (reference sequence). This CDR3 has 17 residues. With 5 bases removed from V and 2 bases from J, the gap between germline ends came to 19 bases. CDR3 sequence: CASSPGRDLVGNQPQHF. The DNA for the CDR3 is TGTGCCAGCAGCCCAGGTCGTGACCTAGTAGGCAATCAGCCCCAGCATTTT.

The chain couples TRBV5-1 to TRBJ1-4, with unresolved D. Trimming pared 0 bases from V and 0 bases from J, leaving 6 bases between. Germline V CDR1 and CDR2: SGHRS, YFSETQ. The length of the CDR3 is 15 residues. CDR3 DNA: TGCGCCAGCAGCTTGGTAGGAGCAACTAATGAAAAACTGTTTTTT. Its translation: CASSLVGATNEKLFF.

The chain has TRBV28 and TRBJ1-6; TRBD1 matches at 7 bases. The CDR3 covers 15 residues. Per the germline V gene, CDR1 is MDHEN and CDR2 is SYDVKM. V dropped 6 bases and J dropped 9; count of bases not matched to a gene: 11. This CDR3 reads CASRYSDRAGSPLHF. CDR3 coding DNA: TGTGCCAGCAGATACTCAGACAGGGCGGGTTCACCCCTCCACTTT.

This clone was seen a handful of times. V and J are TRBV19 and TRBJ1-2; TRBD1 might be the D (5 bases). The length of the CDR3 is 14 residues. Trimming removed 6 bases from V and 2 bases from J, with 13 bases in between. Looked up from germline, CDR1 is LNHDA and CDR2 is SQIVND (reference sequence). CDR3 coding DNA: TGTGCCAGTAGCAACCGGGGGGAAAACTATGGCTACACCTTC. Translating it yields CASSNRGENYGYTF.